The 2 T cell receptor beta chains below all came from one sample that was sequenced in a study of vaccination and CD4 T cells after COVID-19. No antigens are known for them. The assay that was used to sequence DNA from cultured CD4+ T cells was the Oncomine TCR Beta short-read assay. TCRdb used MiXCR to reprocess the PCR reads, holding one entry per CDR3 protein. The sample consists of about 22,000 distinct CDR3 sequences, over 25% of them appearing once. Time point specified: late sampling 161 to 241 days after vaccination in three convalescent patients. Treatment specified: approximately 9-day PBMC culture with coronavirus spike peptide pools or control peptides (ViraFEST assay). The sequencing used CD4+ T cells from blood, cultured in vitro, collected about 7 months after SARS-CoV-2 vaccination. The receptor source for this set is a human donor who had recovered from COVID-19.

The chain recombines TRBV24-1 with TRBJ2-2, with D maybe TRBD1 (5 bases). The CDR3 contains 16 residues. Trimming took off 2 bases at V and 0 bases at J, with 9 bases between the two ends. In germline, CDR1 is KGHDR, CDR2 SFDVKD. CDR3 amino acids: CATSDSGSANTGELFF. As DNA, the CDR3 is TGTGCCACCAGTGATTCAGGGTCAGCGAACACCGGGGAGCTGTTTTTT.

The J gene is TRBJ2-7, the V gene TRBV6-5; no definite D call. Trimming removed 1 base at V and 5 bases at J, with 21 bases between. CDR1 MNHEY and CDR2 SVGAGI come from the germline V gene. The CDR3 runs 17 residues. For the CDR3, the DNA is TGTGCCAGCAGTTACTTAGTATTAGGCGGACGCGTCGACGAGCAGTACTTC. Translation gives CASSYLVLGGRVDEQYF.